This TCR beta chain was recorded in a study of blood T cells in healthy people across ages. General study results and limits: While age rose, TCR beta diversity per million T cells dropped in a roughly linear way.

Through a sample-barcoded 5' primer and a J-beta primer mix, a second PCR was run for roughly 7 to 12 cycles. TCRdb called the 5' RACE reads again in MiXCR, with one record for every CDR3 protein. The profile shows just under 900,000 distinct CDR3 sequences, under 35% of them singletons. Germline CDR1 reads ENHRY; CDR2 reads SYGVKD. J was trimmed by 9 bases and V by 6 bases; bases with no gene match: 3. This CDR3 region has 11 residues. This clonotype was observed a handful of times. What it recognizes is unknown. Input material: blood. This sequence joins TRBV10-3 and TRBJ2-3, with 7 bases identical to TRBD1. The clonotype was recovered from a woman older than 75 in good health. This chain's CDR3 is CAIRDRRTQYF. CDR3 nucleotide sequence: TGTGCCATCAGGGACAGGAGAACGCAGTATTTT.